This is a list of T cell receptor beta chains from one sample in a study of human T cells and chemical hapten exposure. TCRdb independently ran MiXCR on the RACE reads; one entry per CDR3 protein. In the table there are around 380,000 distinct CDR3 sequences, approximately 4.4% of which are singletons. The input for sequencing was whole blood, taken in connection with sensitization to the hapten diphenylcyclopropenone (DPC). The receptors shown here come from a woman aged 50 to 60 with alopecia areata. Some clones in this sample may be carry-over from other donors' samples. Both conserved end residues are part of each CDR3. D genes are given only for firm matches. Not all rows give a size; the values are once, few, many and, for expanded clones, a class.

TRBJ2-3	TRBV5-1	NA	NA	TGCGCCAGCAGCTTGGCAGCTAGCCCTACCACAGATACGCAGTATTTT	CASSLAASPTTDTQYF
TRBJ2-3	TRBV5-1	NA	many	TGCGCCAGCTATAGCCAGGGAGGTAGCACAGATACGCAGTATTTT	CASYSQGGSTDTQYF
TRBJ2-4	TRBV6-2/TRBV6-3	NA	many	TGTGCCAGCAGTTACTCGAAGGTACAGAACATTCAGTACTTC	CASSYSKVQNIQYF
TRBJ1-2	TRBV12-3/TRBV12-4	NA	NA	TGTGCCAGCAGTTTAGTGGCAGGGGCGGGCGGCTACACCTTC	CASSLVAGAGGYTF
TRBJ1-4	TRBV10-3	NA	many	TGTGCCATCAGTGAGGCGCCAGCCGCAACTAATGAAAAACTGTTTTTT	CAISEAPAATNEKLFF
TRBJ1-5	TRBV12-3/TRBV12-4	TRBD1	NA	TGTGCCAGCAGTTTAGCGACAGGGCGACATCAGCCCCATTTT	CASSLATGRHQPHF
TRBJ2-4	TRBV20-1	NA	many	TGCAGTGCGGGGGGACAAGTAGCCAAAAACATTCAGTACTTC	CSAGGQVAKNIQYF
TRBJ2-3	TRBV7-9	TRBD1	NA	TGTGCCAGCACCCACAGGGGGCAAAGAGATACGCAGTATTTT	CASTHRGQRDTQYF
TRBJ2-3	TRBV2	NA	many	TGTGCCAGCAGTGGTGATAGGGTTCGGCGGTCCACAGATACGCAGTATTTT	CASSGDRVRRSTDTQYF
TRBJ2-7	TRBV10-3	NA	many	TGTGCCATCAGTGAGACAAGGACGGGCGGCGAGCAGTACTTC	CAISETRTGGEQYF
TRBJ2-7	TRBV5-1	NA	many	TGCGCCAGCAGCCTGACCCGGGACGTCTACGAGCAGTACTTC	CASSLTRDVYEQYF
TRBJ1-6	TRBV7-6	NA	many	TGTGCCAGCAGCGCCCAGGGTTCCTATAATTCACCCCTCCACTTT	CASSAQGSYNSPLHF
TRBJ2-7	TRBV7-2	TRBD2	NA	TGTGCCAGCAGCCCGTTCGGCGGGGGGTACGAGCAGTACTTC	CASSPFGGGYEQYF
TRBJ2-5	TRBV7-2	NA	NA	TGTGCCAGCAGCTTAGACACGTACGTACAAGAGACCCAGTACTTC	CASSLDTYVQETQYF
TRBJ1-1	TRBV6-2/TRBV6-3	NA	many	TGTGCCAGCAGTTACAGGGGAGGTGAAGCTTTCTTT	CASSYRGGEAFF
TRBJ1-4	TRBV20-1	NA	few	TGCAGTGCTCTCCTATCCATCGGGCCCAATGAAAAACTGTTTTTT	CSALLSIGPNEKLFF
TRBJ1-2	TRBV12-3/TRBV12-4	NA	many	TGTGCCAGCAGTTATGTCCAGGGCTCGGCTAACTATGGCTACACCTTC	CASSYVQGSANYGYTF
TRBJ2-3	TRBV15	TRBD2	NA	TGTGCCACCAGCCCAGGACTAGGCCCGACTAGCACAGATACGCAGTATTTT	CATSPGLGPTSTDTQYF
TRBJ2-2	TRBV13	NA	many	TGTGCCAGCAGCTTAGATATTAGGGATTACAACACCGGGGAGCTGTTTTTT	CASSLDIRDYNTGELFF
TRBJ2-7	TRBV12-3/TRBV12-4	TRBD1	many	TGTGCCAGCAGCGCCGGGACAGTCGAGCAGTACTTC	CASSAGTVEQYF
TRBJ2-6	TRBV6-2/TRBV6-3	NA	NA	TGTGCCAGCACCCACGACAGGTGGGCTGGGGCCAACGTCCTGACTTTC	CASTHDRWAGANVLTF
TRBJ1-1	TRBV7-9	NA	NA	TGTGCCAGCAGCTTAGCGATGGGCAGGCCGAACACTGAAGCTTTCTTT	CASSLAMGRPNTEAFF
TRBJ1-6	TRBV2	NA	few	TGTGCCAGCAGTGTGAGGCAGGGAGAGAATTCACCCCTCCACTTT	CASSVRQGENSPLHF
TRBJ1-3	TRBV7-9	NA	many	TGTGCCCCGAAGGCAGTCTTCTCTGGAAACACCATATATTTT	CAPKAVFSGNTIYF
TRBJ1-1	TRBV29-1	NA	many	TGCAGCGTTGGGGGCATGAACACTGAAGCTTTCTTT	CSVGGMNTEAFF
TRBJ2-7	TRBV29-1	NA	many	TGCAGCGTCTGGACCGAATCCTACGAGCAGTACTTC	CSVWTESYEQYF
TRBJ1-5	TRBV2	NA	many	TGTGCCAGCAGGGATGACACGGAGAATAGCAATCAGCCCCAGCATTTT	CASRDDTENSNQPQHF
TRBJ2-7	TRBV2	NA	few	TGTGCCGTTAAAGGGGGCTACGAGCAGTACTTC	CAVKGGYEQYF
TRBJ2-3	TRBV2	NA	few	TGTGCCAGCAGCACCCCCCCAACGGTGGCTAGCACAGATACGCAGTATTTT	CASSTPPTVASTDTQYF
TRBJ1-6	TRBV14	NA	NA	TGTGCCAGCAGCCAAGAAGCCCGGGGCGCGTCCAATTCACCCCTCCACTTT	CASSQEARGASNSPLHF
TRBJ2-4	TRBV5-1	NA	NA	TGCGCCGTTAAAAACATTCAGTACTTC	CAVKNIQYF
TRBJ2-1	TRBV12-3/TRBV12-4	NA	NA	TGTGCCAGCAATCGGGGGACAGATGAGCAGTTCTTC	CASNRGTDEQFF
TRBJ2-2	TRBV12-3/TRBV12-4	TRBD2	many	TGTGCCAGCAGTTTAGCGCCGGGACTACCATACACCGGGGAGCTGTTTTTT	CASSLAPGLPYTGELFF
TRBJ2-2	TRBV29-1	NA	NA	TGCAGCGCCGCTCAGGGGTTAAGCACCGGGGAGCTGTTTTTT	CSAAQGLSTGELFF
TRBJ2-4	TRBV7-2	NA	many	TGTGCCAGCAGCTACCCACAGGGATTAGCCAAAAACATTCAGTACTTC	CASSYPQGLAKNIQYF
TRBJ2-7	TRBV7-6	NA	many	TGTGCCAGCAGCTTAGGACAGAAGGAAAAGTACTTC	CASSLGQKEKYF
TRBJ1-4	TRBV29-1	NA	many	TGCAGCGTTGAAGGGATGGGCCAGGGGAGTGAAAAACTGTTTTTT	CSVEGMGQGSEKLFF
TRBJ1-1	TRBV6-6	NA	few	TGTGCCAGCAGGGGGGGAAGTCTCACTGAAGCTTTCTTT	CASRGGSLTEAFF
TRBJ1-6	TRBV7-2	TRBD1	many	TGTGCCAGCAGCCAACAGGGGTACAATTCACCCCTCCACTTT	CASSQQGYNSPLHF
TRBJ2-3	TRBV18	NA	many	TGTGCCAGCTCACCGTCTCTAACCTCCCGGTATACGCAGTATTTT	CASSPSLTSRYTQYF
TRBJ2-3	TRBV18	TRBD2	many	TGTGCCAGCTCACCGCTAGTAGCGGGGGGGTCTGATACGCAGTATTTT	CASSPLVAGGSDTQYF
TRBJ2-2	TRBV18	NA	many	TGTGCCAGCTCAACAGGGTCGGCGAACACCGGGGAGCTGTTTTTT	CASSTGSANTGELFF